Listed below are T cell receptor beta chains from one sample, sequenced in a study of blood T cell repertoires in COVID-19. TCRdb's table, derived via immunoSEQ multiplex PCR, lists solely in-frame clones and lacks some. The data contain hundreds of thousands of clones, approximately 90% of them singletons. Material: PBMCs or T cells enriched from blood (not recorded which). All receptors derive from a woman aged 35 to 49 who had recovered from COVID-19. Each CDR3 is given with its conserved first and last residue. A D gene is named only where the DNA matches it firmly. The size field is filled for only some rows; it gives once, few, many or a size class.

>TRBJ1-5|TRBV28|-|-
CASSRGVRGSGTVGPQHF
TGTGCCAGCAGTCGCGGGGTTCGGGGGTCTGGGACCGTAGGGCCCCAGCATTTT
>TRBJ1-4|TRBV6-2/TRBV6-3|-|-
CASSPQRLTWEKLFF
TGTGCCAGCAGTCCCCAGCGACTTACTTGGGAAAAACTGTTTTTT
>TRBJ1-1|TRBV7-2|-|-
CASSPQRRLGTEAFF
TGTGCCAGCAGCCCGCAAAGGAGATTGGGCACTGAAGCTTTCTTT
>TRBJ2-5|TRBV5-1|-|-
CASSSTPGAGETQYF
TGCGCCAGCAGCTCCACCCCGGGAGCAGGGGAGACCCAGTACTTC
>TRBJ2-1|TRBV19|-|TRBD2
CASSIRTSGEGEQFF
TGTGCCAGTAGTATAAGGACTAGCGGGGAAGGAGAGCAGTTCTTC
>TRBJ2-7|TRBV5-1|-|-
CASSLGPPSGEQYF
TGCGCCAGCAGCCTCGGCCCCCCAAGCGGCGAGCAGTACTTC
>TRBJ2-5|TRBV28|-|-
CASSYLGETQYF
TGTGCCAGCAGCTATCTAGGAGAGACCCAGTACTTC
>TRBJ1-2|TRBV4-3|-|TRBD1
CASSQSWDRSRQSYGYTF
TGCGCCAGCAGCCAATCGTGGGACAGGAGTCGTCAGAGCTATGGCTACACCTTC
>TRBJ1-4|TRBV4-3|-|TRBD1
CASSHRPGTGVVEKLFF
TGCGCCAGCAGCCACCGTCCCGGGACAGGGGTTGTTGAAAAACTGTTTTTT
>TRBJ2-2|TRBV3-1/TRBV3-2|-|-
CASSQLARVAGELFF
TGTGCCAGCAGCCAACTCGCCAGGGTGGCCGGGGAGCTGTTTTTT
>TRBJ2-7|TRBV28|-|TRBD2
CASSFSSGNGKYEQYF
TGTGCCAGCAGTTTTAGTAGCGGGAACGGTAAATACGAGCAGTACTTC
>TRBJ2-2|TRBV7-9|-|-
CASSLGGFLGELFF
TGTGCCAGCAGCTTAGGCGGGTTTCTTGGGGAGCTGTTTTTT
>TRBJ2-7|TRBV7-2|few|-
CASSSGTAIYEQYF
TGTGCCAGCAGCTCCGGGACTGCTATCTACGAGCAGTACTTC
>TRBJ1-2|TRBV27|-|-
CAPKGLFDGYTF
TGTGCGCCCAAGGGACTGTTCGATGGCTACACCTTC
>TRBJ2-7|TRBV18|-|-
CASSPQGQQYEQYF
TGTGCCAGCTCACCACAGGGGCAGCAATACGAGCAGTACTTC
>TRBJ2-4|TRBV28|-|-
CASSSPGQADIQYF
TGTGCCAGCAGTTCGCCGGGACAAGCGGACATTCAGTACTTC
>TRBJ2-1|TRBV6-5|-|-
CASSYSTSLTRDEQFF
TGTGCCAGCAGTTACTCGACTAGTCTTACGAGAGATGAGCAGTTCTTC
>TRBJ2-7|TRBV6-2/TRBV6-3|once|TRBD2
CASSYSPAGDLYEQYF
TGTGCCAGCAGTTATAGTCCAGCGGGAGATCTCTACGAGCAGTACTTC
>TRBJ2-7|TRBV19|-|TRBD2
CASSTSGSSYEQYF
TGTGCCAGTAGTACTAGCGGTAGCTCCTACGAGCAGTACTTC
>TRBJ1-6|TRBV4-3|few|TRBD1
CASSQDIRGTRSPLHF
TGCGCCAGCAGCCAAGATATCAGGGGGACCCGTTCACCCCTCCACTTT
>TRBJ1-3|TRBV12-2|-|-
CASRLVGTKDGLVTIYF
TGTGCAAGTCGCTTAGTGGGGACAAAAGACGGCCTGGTCACCATATATTTT
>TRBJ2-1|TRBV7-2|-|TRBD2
CASSLATSGRAFEQFF
TGTGCCAGCAGCCTCGCGACTAGCGGGAGGGCATTCGAGCAGTTCTTC
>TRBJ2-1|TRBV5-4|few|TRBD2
CASSLVGGNEQFF
TGTGCCAGCAGCTTGGTGGGGGGGAATGAGCAGTTCTTC
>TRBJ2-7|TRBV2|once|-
CASSLEGLGDEQYF
TGTGCCAGCAGTCTGGAGGGCCTTGGGGACGAGCAGTACTTC